This paragraph covers one TCR beta chain sequence. Its cognate antigen is unknown. The length of the CDR3 is 15 residues. Germline V lookup: CDR1 SQVTM, CDR2 ANQGSEA. The V and J ends lost 0 bases and 4 bases respectively, with 16 bases between them. The data were taken from a study of vaccination effects on CD4 cells after COVID-19. Notes on the study in general: Convalescent patients were few in the study, and early post-infection timepoints were absent.

With the ViraFEST assay, the study expanded antigen-specific CD4+ T cells using viral peptide pools, then sequenced them. Following culture for around 10 days, CD4+ T cells were isolated. In the cultures, half the medium was exchanged for IL-2 medium on days 3 and 7. Clones were read by immunoSEQ multiplex PCR, and TCRdb kept only the in-frame ones, dropping some. The sample comprises roughly 20,000 clones, 70% of which are singletons, and about 15% rests with the top ten. The TCR was taken from a human donor who received a COVID-19 vaccine. The sequencing used CD4+ T cells from PBMCs cultured with HCoV-229E spike peptides, collected before COVID-19 vaccination. V is TRBV29-1 and J is TRBJ2-7; the D gene could be TRBD1 or TRBD2 (6 bases each). The CDR3 is CSVEDQTWGAYEQYF. As DNA, the CDR3 is TGCAGCGTTGAAGATCAAACCTGGGGGGCTTACGAGCAGTACTTC.